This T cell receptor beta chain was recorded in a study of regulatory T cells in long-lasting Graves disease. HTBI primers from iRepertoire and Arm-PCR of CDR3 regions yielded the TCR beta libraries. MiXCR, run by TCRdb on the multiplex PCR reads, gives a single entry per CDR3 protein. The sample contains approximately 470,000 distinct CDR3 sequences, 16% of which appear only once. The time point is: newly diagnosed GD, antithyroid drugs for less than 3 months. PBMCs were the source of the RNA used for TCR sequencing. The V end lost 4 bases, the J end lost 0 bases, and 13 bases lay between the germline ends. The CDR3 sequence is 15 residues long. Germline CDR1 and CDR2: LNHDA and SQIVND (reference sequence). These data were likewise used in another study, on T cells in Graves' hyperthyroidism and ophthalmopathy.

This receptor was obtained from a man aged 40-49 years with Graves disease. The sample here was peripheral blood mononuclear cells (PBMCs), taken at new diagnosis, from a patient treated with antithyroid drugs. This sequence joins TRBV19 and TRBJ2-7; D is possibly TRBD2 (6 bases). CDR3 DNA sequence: TGTGCCAGTAGTAATACCGGGACTCTCTCCTACGAGCAGTACTTC. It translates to CASSNTGTLSYEQYF.